This T cell receptor (beta chain) is from a study of T-cell memory formation after mild COVID-19. Study-wide findings and caveats: Day 15 to 85 contracting clones showed balanced CD4/CD8; day 15 to 37 expanders favored CD4+.

The CDR3 runs 15 residues. From germline, CDR1 is MNHEY and CDR2 SVGAGI. The V gene end was trimmed by 0 bases and the J gene end by 3 bases; junction bases not matched to a gene: 5. In the case of this clonotype: Its antigen is unidentified.

From the 5' RACE reads, TCRdb called clonotypes with MiXCR, one entry per CDR3 protein. The profile covers under 250,000 distinct CDR3 sequences, with over 9% appearing a single time and 3.5% to 4% taken by the ten largest. Sequences were obtained from PBMCs or a T cell subset sorted from them (not recorded which). This clonotype was obtained from a man between 18 and 35 years old who had mild COVID-19 (a few samples of this study predate the infection). Cell type and time point are not known. The chain joins TRBV6-5 to TRBJ2-7; TRBD1 agrees at 7 bases. CDR3 sequence: CASSYSGTDSYEQYF. CDR3 coding DNA: TGTGCCAGCAGTTACTCGGGGACAGACAGCTACGAGCAGTACTTC.